Listed here are 3 T cell receptor beta chains from one sample, sequenced in a study of cytomegalovirus exposure and HLA in healthy donors. Clones were read by immunoSEQ multiplex PCR, and TCRdb kept only the in-frame ones, dropping some. Of under 75,000 clones listed, approximately 95% are singletons. Sequenced input: PBMCs. The receptors stem from a woman in her late teens or twenties in good health and CMV-seropositive.

V usage is TRBV28 and J usage is TRBJ1-6; possible D gene TRBD1, 6 bases. There are 16 residues in the CDR3. The germline V gene encodes CDR1 MDHEN and CDR2 SYDVKM. The germline V and J ends were trimmed by 6 bases and 9 bases, with 21 bases remaining between them. CDR3 region: CASSPGLGGLGSPLHF. Here the CDR3 DNA reads TGTGCCAGCAGCCCCGGTTTGGGGGGGCTGGGTTCACCCCTCCACTTT.

The chain combines TRBV4-2 with TRBJ1-4; TRBD1 agrees at 12 bases. Germline CDR1 and CDR2: LGHNA and YNFKEQ. CDR3 length: 19 residues. Germline trimming cut 2 bases from V and 4 bases from J; bases unmatched to any gene: 11. The CDR3 nucleotides are TGTGCCAGCAGCCAATACCTGCCGGGACAGGGGGCGGGTAATGAAAAACTGTTTTTT. Translation: CASSQYLPGQGAGNEKLFF.

V gene TRBV7-2 combines with J gene TRBJ2-3, with TRBD2 matching over 7 bases. The germline V gene encodes CDR1 SGHTA and CDR2 FQGNSA. This CDR3 contains 14 residues. The junction had 1 base not matched to a gene; V was cut back by 0 bases and J by 4 bases. As DNA, the CDR3 is TGTGCCAGCAGCTTAGCGCGGGAGCCAGATACGCAGTATTTT. Amino acids: CASSLAREPDTQYF. Using reference TRBV7-2 and TRBJ2-3 for the parts outside the CDR3, the full variable domain is GAGVSQSPSNKVTEKGKDVELRCDPISGHTALYWYRQSLGQGLEFLIYFQGNSAPDKSGLPSDRFSAERTGGSVSTLTIQRTQQEDSAVYLCASSLAREPDTQYFGPGTRLTVL.